What follows are 15 T cell receptor beta chains derived from one specimen sequenced in a study of blood T cell repertoires in COVID-19. Measured with immunoSEQ multiplex PCR; TCRdb has only the in-frame clones, and not every one. The sample consists of about 63,000 clones, about 88% of them appearing once. The specimen sequenced was peripheral blood. The receptors here all came from a human donor in a cohort sampled during active COVID-19.

This clone was seen just once. The chain recombines TRBV5-1 with TRBJ1-4; TRBD1 agrees at 9 bases. The germline gives CDR1 SGHRS, CDR2 YFSETQ. With 0 bases clipped from V and 8 bases from J, the junction kept 8 bases outside the gene matches. The CDR3 is 16 residues long. The CDR3 reads CASSLAPQGAGEKLFF. CDR3 coding DNA: TGCGCCAGCAGCTTGGCTCCACAGGGGGCGGGAGAAAAACTGTTTTTT.

The CDR3, as DNA: TGTGCCAGCAGGGAGGGGCCGCAGCCCCAGCATTTT. It specifies CASREGPQPQHF. The chain combines TRBV6-6 with TRBJ1-5, with D perhaps matching TRBD1 (5 bases). This CDR3 region has 12 residues. V was clipped by 6 bases and J by 7 bases, with 10 bases between them. Germline-derived CDR1 and CDR2 are MNHNY and SVGAGI (reference sequence).

The chain joins TRBV27 to TRBJ1-2; a weak D match, TRBD1 (6 bases). The CDR3 consists of 13 residues. V was shortened by 5 bases and J by 8 bases, with 15 bases between the two germline ends. CDR1 and CDR2 (germline): MNHEY, SMNVEV (reference sequence). The CDR3 sequence: CASSADRLGGYTF. The CDR3 region has the DNA TGTGCCAGCAGTGCAGACAGGTTGGGCGGCTACACCTTC.

This chain uses TRBV18 with TRBJ2-3; 8 positions match TRBD2. V was pared by 5 bases and J by 0 bases, with 4 bases of the junction left unmatched. The CDR3 length is 15 residues. CDR1 is KGHSH, CDR2 LQKENI, per germline. CDR3 nucleotide sequence: TGTGCCAGCTCATATAGCGGGGCTAGCACAGATACGCAGTATTTT. It codes for CASSYSGASTDTQYF.

This clone has more than one count but fewer than ten. The chain links TRBV27 to TRBJ2-2; D is perhaps TRBD1 (5 bases). V gave up 3 bases and J gave up 0 bases, with 5 bases separating them. From germline, CDR1 is MNHEY and CDR2 SMNVEV (reference sequence). The CDR3 is 14 amino acids. Here the CDR3 DNA reads TGTGCCAGCAGTTTGGACACGAACACCGGGGAGCTGTTTTTT. This encodes CASSLDTNTGELFF.

The genes are TRBV11-2 and TRBJ2-3, with TRBD1 matching over 7 bases. The CDR3 runs to 14 residues. V trimming: 5 bases; J trimming: 5 bases; junction bases outside the gene matches: 7. CDR1 and CDR2 from the germline V gene are SGHAT and FQNNGV. The CDR3 here is CASSLRDSEDTQYF. CDR3 DNA sequence: TGTGCCAGCAGCCTCCGGGACAGTGAAGATACGCAGTATTTT.

This chain joins TRBV2 and TRBJ2-7, with D perhaps matching TRBD2 (7 bases). The CDR3 has 12 residues. Deletions cut 11 bases from V and 0 bases from J, with 11 bases between. The germline V gene has CDR1 SNHLY and CDR2 FYNNEI. The CDR3 bases are TGTGCCGGGGGGGCAGACTCCTACGAGCAGTACTTC. Protein product: CAGGADSYEQYF.

This sequence joins TRBV25-1 and TRBJ2-4; TRBD1 matches at 7 bases. Unmatched junction bases numbered 8, after V lost 5 bases and J lost 7 bases. Germline V gene sequence: CDR1 MGHDK, CDR2 SYGVNS. The CDR3 sequence is 14 residues long. In nucleotides, the CDR3 is TGTGCCAGCAGTCTACCGGGACAGTTTAACATTCAGTACTTC. Translated: CASSLPGQFNIQYF. The entire variable domain, with the rest obtained from reference TRBV25-1 and TRBJ2-4, is as follows: EADIYQTPRYLVIGTGKKITLECSQTMGHDKMYWYQQDPGMELHLIHYSYGVNSTEKGDLSSESTVSRIRTEHFPLTLESARPSHTSQYLCASSLPGQFNIQYFGAGTRLSVL.

The chain employs TRBV4-2 and TRBJ2-1; a possible D gene is TRBD1 (7 bases). This CDR3 spans 16 amino acids. Germline lookup yields CDR1 LGHNA and CDR2 YNFKEQ. Trimming removed 0 bases at V and 9 bases at J, with 18 bases between. CDR3 nucleotide sequence: TGTGCCAGCAGCCAAGAAGTCGTGCAGGGGGGTAGTGAGCAGTTCTTC. Protein sequence: CASSQEVVQGGSEQFF.

The CDR3 sequence is CATSRWGQGNTGELFF. The CDR3 bases are TGTGCCACCAGCAGGTGGGGACAGGGGAACACCGGGGAGCTGTTTTTT. J is TRBJ2-2 and V is TRBV15; 9 bases fit TRBD1. The CDR3 runs 16 residues. Germline CDR1 is LNHNV and CDR2 is YYDKDF (reference sequence). V trimming: 3 bases; J trimming: 1 base; junction bases outside the gene matches: 3. Combining the CDR3 with reference TRBV15 and TRBJ2-2 gives the whole variable domain DAMVIQNPRYQVTQFGKPVTLSCSQTLNHNVMYWYQQKSSQAPKLLFHYYDKDFNNEADTPDNFQSRRPNTSFCFLDIRSPGLGDTAMYLCATSRWGQGNTGELFFGEGSRLTVL.

J is TRBJ2-7 and V is TRBV5-6, with TRBD1 matching 12 bases. CDR1 is SGHDT and CDR2 is YYEEEE in the germline V gene. The V gene end was trimmed by 8 bases and the J gene end by 3 bases; junction bases not matched to a gene: 12. The CDR3 spans 16 residues. The CDR3 region is CASSGTGGTHRYEQYF. Written as DNA, the CDR3 is TGTGCCAGTTCCGGGACAGGGGGCACCCATCGCTACGAGCAGTACTTC.

The rearrangement uses TRBV9 and TRBJ1-1; no firm D call. The CDR3 has 14 residues. Germline CDR1 is SGDLS and CDR2 is YYNGEE. The V and J ends lost 4 bases and 6 bases respectively, with 16 bases between them. CDR3 residues: CASSLAGRSAEAFF. CDR3 bases: TGTGCCAGCAGCCTCGCGGGCAGGTCGGCTGAAGCTTTCTTT.

V and J are TRBV7-6 and TRBJ2-1; 8 bases align to TRBD2. CDR1 is SGHVS and CDR2 is FNYEAQ in the germline V gene. The V and J ends lost 5 bases and 2 bases, in that order; junction bases with no gene match: 2. This CDR3 has 14 amino acids. CDR3 loop: CASSLGLAYNEQFF. The CDR3 bases are TGTGCCAGCAGCCTGGGACTAGCCTACAATGAGCAGTTCTTC.

This sequence joins TRBV24-1 and TRBJ2-1, with 9 positions matching TRBD1. Germline V lookup: CDR1 KGHDR, CDR2 SFDVKD. The CDR3 is 14 amino acids. V trimming: 6 bases; J trimming: 8 bases; junction bases outside the gene matches: 7. CDR3 sequence (DNA): TGTGCCACCAGTAGGGGACAGGGAGAAGATGAGCAGTTCTTC. Its translation: CATSRGQGEDEQFF.

The rearrangement uses TRBV19 and TRBJ2-3; weak D call: TRBD2 (7 bases). Germline V gives CDR1 LNHDA, CDR2 SQIVND (reference sequence). The CDR3 extends over 16 amino acids. V was cut by 6 bases and J by 3 bases, with 19 bases left in between. The CDR3 DNA sequence: TGTGCCAGTAGCGTAATACAGGGAGGGGGAACAGATACGCAGTATTTT. Translated: CASSVIQGGGTDTQYF.